The present T cell receptor beta chain was sequenced within a study of shared clonotypes between healthy human individuals. Findings and caveats of the study: An expected dependence of interdonor clonotype sharing on sequencing depth was noted.

Sequenced by immunoSEQ multiplex PCR; TCRdb stores in-frame clones only, minus some. The sample yields a few hundred thousand clones, around 77% seen once. This CDR3 has 12 residues. V was clipped by 7 bases and J by 5 bases, with 14 bases between them. CDR1 is SQVTM, CDR2 ANQGSEA, per germline. As concerns this clone: Its matching antigen is unknown.

Material for sequencing was PBMCs. This TCR was sampled from a woman aged 40 to 49 in good health. Some clones in this sample may be carry-over from other donors' samples. The chain combines TRBV29-1 with TRBJ1-1, with D perhaps matching TRBD1 (6 bases). CDR3 DNA sequence: TGCAGCGCGCAGGGGTCGGGGACTGAAGCTTTCTTT. Translating it yields CSAQGSGTEAFF.